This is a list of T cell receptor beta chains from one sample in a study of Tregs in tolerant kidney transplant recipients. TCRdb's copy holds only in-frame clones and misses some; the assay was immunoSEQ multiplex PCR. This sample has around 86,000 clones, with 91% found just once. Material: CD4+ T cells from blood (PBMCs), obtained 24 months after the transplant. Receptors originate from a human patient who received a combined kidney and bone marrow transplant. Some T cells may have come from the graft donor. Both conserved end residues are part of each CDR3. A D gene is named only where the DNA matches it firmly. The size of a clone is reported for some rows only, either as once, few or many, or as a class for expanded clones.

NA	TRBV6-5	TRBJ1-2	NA	TGTGCCAGCAGTTACTCGGGGGCGCGCTATGGCTACACCTTC	CASSYSGARYGYTF
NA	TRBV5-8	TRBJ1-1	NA	TGTGCCAGCAGCTTTAGTCTTGGTGGGGGGGACACTGAAGCTTTCTTT	CASSFSLGGGDTEAFF
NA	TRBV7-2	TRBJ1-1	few	TGTGCCAGCAGCCCAGGTTTGGTCACTGAAGCTTTCTTT	CASSPGLVTEAFF
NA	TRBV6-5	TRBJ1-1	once	TGTGCCAGCAGTTATAACAGGGACCTTAACACTGAAGCTTTCTTT	CASSYNRDLNTEAFF
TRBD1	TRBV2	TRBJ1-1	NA	TGTGCCAGCGGAATCCGACAGGGATATACTGAAGCTTTCTTT	CASGIRQGYTEAFF
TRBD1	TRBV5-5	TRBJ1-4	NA	TGTGCCAGCAGCTCCAGACAGGGACGGCTCGGAGGGGAACTGTTTTTT	CASSSRQGRLGGELFF
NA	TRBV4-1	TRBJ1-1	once	TGCGCCAGCAGCCAAGAAAGCACTCGAGCTTTCTTT	CASSQESTRAFF
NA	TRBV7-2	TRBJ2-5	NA	TGTGCCAGCAGCCAACCCCGGGAGACCCAGTACTTC	CASSQPRETQYF
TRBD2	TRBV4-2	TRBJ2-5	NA	TGTGCCAGCAGCCAAGGGCTAGCGGGGGGGCGGGAGACCCAGTACTTC	CASSQGLAGGRETQYF
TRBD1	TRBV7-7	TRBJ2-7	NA	TGTGCCAGCAGCCGGGACAGGGGCTACGAGCAGTACTTC	CASSRDRGYEQYF
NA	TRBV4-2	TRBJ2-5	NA	TGTGCCAGCAGCCAAGCGAATTTGGAGGGACAAGAGACCCAGTACTTC	CASSQANLEGQETQYF
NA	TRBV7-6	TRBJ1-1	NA	TGTGCCAGCAGCCCACAGGGTGGTAACACTGAAGCTTTCTTT	CASSPQGGNTEAFF
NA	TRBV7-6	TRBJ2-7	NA	TGTGCCAGCAGCTTAGGGGGGGAGGACGAGCAGTACTTC	CASSLGGEDEQYF
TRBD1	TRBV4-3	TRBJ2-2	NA	TGCGCCAGCAGCCAACCACGGACAGGGGGGAACACCGGGGAGCTGTTTTTT	CASSQPRTGGNTGELFF
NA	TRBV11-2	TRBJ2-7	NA	TGTGCCAGCAGCTTAAACAGCTTACTGTACGAGCAGTACTTC	CASSLNSLLYEQYF
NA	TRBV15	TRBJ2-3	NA	TGTGCCACCAGCAGTCGTGGGCCTAGCACAGATACGCAGTATTTT	CATSSRGPSTDTQYF
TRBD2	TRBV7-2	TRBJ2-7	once	TGTGCCAGCAGCTTAGGAAGCGGGACTTTGAGTCAGTACTTC	CASSLGSGTLSQYF
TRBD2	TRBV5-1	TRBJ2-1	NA	TGCGCCAGCAGCTTGGGAATAACTAGCGGTTCTTACAATGAGCAGTTCTTC	CASSLGITSGSYNEQFF
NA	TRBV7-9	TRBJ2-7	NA	TGTGCCAGCAGCTTTGAGGGGGGGGAGCAGTACTTC	CASSFEGGEQYF
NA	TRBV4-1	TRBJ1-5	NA	TGCGCCAGCAGCCAACCTTTGGGGGGAAGGAATCAGCCCCAGCATTTT	CASSQPLGGRNQPQHF
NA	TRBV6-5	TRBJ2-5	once	TGTGCCAGCAGTCCCGGGGGACAAGAGACCCAGTACTTC	CASSPGGQETQYF
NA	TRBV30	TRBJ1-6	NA	TGTGCCAGCCGCCCCCGGGTTACCAATTCACCCCTCCACTTT	CASRPRVTNSPLHF
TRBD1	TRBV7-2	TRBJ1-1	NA	TGTGCCAGCAGACAGGGGGCAAGGACTGAAGCTTTCTTT	CASRQGARTEAFF
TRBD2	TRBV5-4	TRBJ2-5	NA	TGTGCCAGCAGCTTGGGGTCTAGCGGGGGGTTGGAGACCCAGTACTTC	CASSLGSSGGLETQYF
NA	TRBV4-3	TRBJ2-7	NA	TGCGCCAGCAGCCAACTGAGACTAGGCCTGTACGAGCAGTACTTC	CASSQLRLGLYEQYF
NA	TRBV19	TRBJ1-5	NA	TGTGCCAGTAGTATCAGAAATCAGCCCCAGCATTTT	CASSIRNQPQHF
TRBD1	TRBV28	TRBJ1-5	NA	TGTGCCAGCAGCCCGGACAGGGGGTATAGCAATCAGCCCCAGCATTTT	CASSPDRGYSNQPQHF
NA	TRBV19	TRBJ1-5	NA	TGTGCCACCACGCTAGATAGCAATCAGCCCCAGCATTTT	CATTLDSNQPQHF
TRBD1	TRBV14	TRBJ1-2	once	TGTGCCAGCAGCCGTACAGGGGGAAAGATTCCATACCTCAACTATGGCTACACCTTC	CASSRTGGKIPYLNYGYTF
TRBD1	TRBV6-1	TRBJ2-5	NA	TGTGCCAGCAGTGAGGACAGGGCGGAGACCCAGTACTTC	CASSEDRAETQYF
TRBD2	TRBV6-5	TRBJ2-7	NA	TGTGCCAGCAGTTACGAGCGGGGGGCCGGATACGAGCAGTACTTC	CASSYERGAGYEQYF
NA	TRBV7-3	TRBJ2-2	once	TGTGCCAGCAGCTTGGGAGCTAATACCGGGGAGCTGTTTTTT	CASSLGANTGELFF
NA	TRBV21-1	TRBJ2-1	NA	TGTGCCAGCAGTGCGAAAGTAGCTACACCTTCCGACAATGAGCAGTTCTTC	CASSAKVATPSDNEQFF
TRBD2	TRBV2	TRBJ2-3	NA	TGTGCCAGCAGTCCAGGACTAGCCACAGATACGCAGTATTTT	CASSPGLATDTQYF
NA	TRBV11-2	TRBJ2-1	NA	TGTGCCAGCAGCTTAGGTTCACTGGGCTCCTATGAGCAGTTCTTC	CASSLGSLGSYEQFF
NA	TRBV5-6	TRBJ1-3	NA	TGTGCCAGCAGCTATAGACAGGTCTTAGACACCATATATTTT	CASSYRQVLDTIYF
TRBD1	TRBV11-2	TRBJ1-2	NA	TGTGCCAGCAGTCCCGTCGGGACAGTGTATGGCTACACCTTC	CASSPVGTVYGYTF
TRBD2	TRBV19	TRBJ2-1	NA	TGTGCCAGTAGTACGGGACTAGCAGGGGACAATGAGCAGTTCTTC	CASSTGLAGDNEQFF
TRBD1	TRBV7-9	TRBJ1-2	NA	TGTGCCAGCAGCTTAGTAGGGGGCGATAGCTATGGCTACACCTTC	CASSLVGGDSYGYTF
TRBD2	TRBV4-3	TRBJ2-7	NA	TGCGCCAGCAGCCTCGATTCACTAGCGGGGTACGAGCAGTACTTC	CASSLDSLAGYEQYF
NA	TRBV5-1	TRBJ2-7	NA	TGCGCCAGCAGCACGGCCCAGGGCGGCTACGAGCAGTACTTC	CASSTAQGGYEQYF
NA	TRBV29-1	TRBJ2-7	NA	TGCAGCGTCGCCACAGGGACCGGCGACGAGCAGTACTTC	CSVATGTGDEQYF
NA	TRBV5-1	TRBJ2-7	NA	TGCGCCAGCAGTTCAGGGGTCGGAAACGAGCAGTACTTC	CASSSGVGNEQYF
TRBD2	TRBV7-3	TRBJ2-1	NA	TGTGCCAGCAGCCCCCCAGCGGGAGGATACAATGAGCAGTTCTTC	CASSPPAGGYNEQFF
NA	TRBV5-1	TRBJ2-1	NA	TGCGCCAGCAGCTCACCGACGGGGGGTAGGGGGTTCAATGAGCAGTTCTTC	CASSSPTGGRGFNEQFF
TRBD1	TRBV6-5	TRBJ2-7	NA	TGTGCCAGCAGAACAGGGGGAAATCCCTACGAGCAGTACTTC	CASRTGGNPYEQYF
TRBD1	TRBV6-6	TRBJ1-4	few	TGTGCCGGCCGGACAGGACCCTATGAAAAACTGTTTTTT	CAGRTGPYEKLFF
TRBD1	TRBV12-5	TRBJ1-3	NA	TGTGCTAGTGGTTTCCGGACAGGGGTTGGAAACACCATATATTTT	CASGFRTGVGNTIYF
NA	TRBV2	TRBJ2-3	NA	TGTGCCAGCGGCCCTTGGGGCCGCACAGATACGCAGTATTTT	CASGPWGRTDTQYF
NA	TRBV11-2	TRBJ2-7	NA	TGTGCCAGCAGCTTAGATGGAGGGGGGGTCCCCTACGAGCAGTACTTC	CASSLDGGGVPYEQYF
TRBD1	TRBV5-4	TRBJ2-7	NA	TGTGCCAGCAGACAGGACAGGGACCCGTTCTACGAGCAGTACTTC	CASRQDRDPFYEQYF
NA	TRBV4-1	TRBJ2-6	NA	TGCGCCAGCAGCCAATACGCTACACAGGGTCTAACAGGGGCCAACGTCCTGACTTTC	CASSQYATQGLTGANVLTF
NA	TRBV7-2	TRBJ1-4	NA	TGTGCCAGCAGAAGGGGGGGATATGAAAAACTGTTTTTT	CASRRGGYEKLFF